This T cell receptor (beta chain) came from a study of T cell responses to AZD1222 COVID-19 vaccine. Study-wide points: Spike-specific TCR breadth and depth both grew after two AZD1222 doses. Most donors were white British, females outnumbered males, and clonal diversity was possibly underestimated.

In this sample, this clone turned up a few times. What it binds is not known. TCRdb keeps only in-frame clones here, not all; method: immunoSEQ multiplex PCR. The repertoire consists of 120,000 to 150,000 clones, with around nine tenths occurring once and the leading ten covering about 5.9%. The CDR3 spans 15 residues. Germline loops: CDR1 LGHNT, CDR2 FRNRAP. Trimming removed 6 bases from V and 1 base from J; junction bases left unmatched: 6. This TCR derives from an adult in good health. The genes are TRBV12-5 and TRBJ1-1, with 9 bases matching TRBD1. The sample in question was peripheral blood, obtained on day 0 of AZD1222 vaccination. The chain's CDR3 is CASGYTGGRNTEAFF. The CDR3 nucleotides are TGTGCTAGTGGCTACACAGGGGGCAGGAACACTGAAGCTTTCTTT.